One and the same sample provided the 15 T cell receptor beta chains below, sequenced in a study of blood T cell repertoires in COVID-19. The protocol was immunoSEQ multiplex PCR, while the TCRdb copy is restricted to in-frame clones and leaves out a portion. The profile shows approximately 82,000 clones, roughly four fifths of them singletons. Sequencing was carried out using peripheral blood. These receptors all stem from a man aged 50 to 59 with active or convalescent COVID-19.

CDR3 sequence (DNA): TGTGCCAGCCGGGCCCAGGGAAACAATGAGCAGTTCTTC. It encodes CASRAQGNNEQFF. V and J are TRBV14 and TRBJ2-1, with D possibly being TRBD1 (5 bases). This CDR3 has 13 amino acids. CDR1 and CDR2 (germline): SGHDN, FVKESK. V lost 8 bases and J lost 5, with 13 bases in between.

V gene TRBV30 combines with J gene TRBJ2-5; 11 bases match TRBD2. V was clipped by 0 bases and J by 5 bases; unmatched bases: 5. The CDR3 length is 15 residues. Germline V gives CDR1 GTSNPN, CDR2 SVGIG (reference sequence). The CDR3 DNA sequence: TGTGCCTGGAGTGTACTAGCGGGGGTACCCGAGACCCAGTACTTC. Translating it yields CAWSVLAGVPETQYF.

This clone was seen only a few times. The chain is built from TRBV2 and TRBJ1-1, with TRBD1 matching over 8 bases. Germline lookup yields CDR1 SNHLY and CDR2 FYNNEI. After removal of 4 bases from V and 1 base from J, the junction contained 5 bases not matched to a gene. The CDR3 contains 15 residues. Here the CDR3 reads CASSAQGAQNTEAFF. In DNA, the CDR3 is TGTGCCAGCAGTGCCCAGGGGGCCCAGAACACTGAAGCTTTCTTT. The whole variable domain, filled in from reference TRBV2 and TRBJ1-1, reads EPEVTQTPSHQVTQMGQEVILRCVPISNHLYFYWYRQILGQKVEFLVSFYNNEISEKSEIFDDQFSVERPDGSNFTLKIRSTKLEDSAMYFCASSAQGAQNTEAFFGQGTRLTVV.

This chain joins TRBV3-1 (or the pseudogene TRBV3-2) and TRBJ2-1; D may be TRBD1 (5 bases). Germline CDR1 is LGHDT and CDR2 is YNNKEL (reference sequence). V was clipped by 1 base and J by 7 bases, with 17 bases between them. The CDR3 totals 16 residues. CDR3 in amino acids: CASSQVLRAPLNEQFF. CDR3 nucleotides: TGTGCCAGCAGCCAAGTTCTCAGGGCCCCTTTAAATGAGCAGTTCTTC.

This clone was observed a few times. This chain uses TRBV27 with TRBJ2-1; the match to TRBD1 covers 11 bases. V gave up 3 bases and J gave up 7 bases; unmatched junction bases: 5. Germline-derived CDR1 and CDR2 are MNHEY and SMNVEV (reference sequence). The length of the CDR3 is 15 residues. CDR3 DNA: TGTGCCAGCAGTTTTGGACAGGGGGCCTGGAATGAGCAGTTCTTC. Its protein product is CASSFGQGAWNEQFF.

V and J are TRBV16 and TRBJ1-5; the match to TRBD1 covers 10 bases. From germline, CDR1 is KGHSY and CDR2 FQNENV. The CDR3 length is 15 residues. Trimming cost V 3 bases and J 6 bases; bases outside gene matches: 5. The CDR3 nucleotides are TGTGCCAGCAGCCAGACGACAGGGGGCGGTCAGCCCCAGCATTTT. Translation gives CASSQTTGGGQPQHF.

V and J are TRBV4-1 and TRBJ1-2; no clear D gene. V lost 3 bases to trimming and J lost 8 bases, with 13 bases between them. The CDR3 runs 13 residues. Germline V CDR1 and CDR2: MGHRA, YSYEKL. The CDR3 DNA sequence: TGCGCCAGCAGCCACGGGCCCGGGAACGGCTACACCTTC. Its translation is CASSHGPGNGYTF.

This clone was recorded only once. The chain carries TRBV2 and TRBJ2-4; unclear D gene. Trimming removed 2 bases at V and 0 bases at J, with 5 bases between. The germline CDR1 and CDR2 sequences are SNHLY and FYNNEI. CDR3 length equals 14 residues. The CDR3 region is CASSELVAKNIQYF. In DNA form, the CDR3 reads TGTGCCAGCAGTGAACTAGTAGCCAAAAACATTCAGTACTTC.

V usage is TRBV19 and J usage is TRBJ2-1; the match to TRBD2 covers 9 bases. Per germline, CDR1 LNHDA and CDR2 SQIVND (reference sequence). The trim removed 3 bases at V and 1 base at J, leaving 7 bases unmatched. The CDR3 covers 17 residues. The CDR3 coding sequence is TGTGCCAGTAGTATCCAAAGCGGGGGGACATCCTACAATGAGCAGTTCTTC. Translating gives CASSIQSGGTSYNEQFF.

V gene TRBV5-4 combines with J gene TRBJ2-1; the match to TRBD2 covers 14 bases. Germline lookup yields CDR1 SGHNT and CDR2 YYREEE (reference sequence). Losses at the gene ends were 5 bases for V and 5 bases for J; bases not matched to a gene: 3. This CDR3 spans 15 amino acids. As DNA, the CDR3 is TGTGCCAGCAGGTCGACTAGCGGGGGGGACAATGAGCAGTTCTTC. The encoded protein is CASRSTSGGDNEQFF.

The V call is TRBV28, the J call TRBJ1-5, with 8 bases that match TRBD1. J was trimmed by 3 bases and V by 6 bases; bases with no gene match: 7. The CDR3 runs 15 residues. CDR1 and CDR2 (germline): MDHEN, SYDVKM. CDR3 in amino acids: CASSRTGFDNQPQHF. The DNA for the CDR3 is TGTGCCAGCAGCCGGACAGGGTTTGACAATCAGCCCCAGCATTTT. Full variable domain (missing parts from reference TRBV28 and TRBJ1-5): DVKVTQSSRYLVKRTGEKVFLECVQDMDHENMFWYRQDPGLGLRLIYFSYDVKMKEKGDIPEGYSVSREKKERFSLILESASTNQTSMYLCASSRTGFDNQPQHFGDGTRLSIL.

The chain employs TRBV27 and TRBJ2-3; a possible D gene is TRBD1 (7 bases). Deletions cut 2 bases from V and 2 bases from J, with 11 bases between. This CDR3 is built from 15 residues. The germline V gene encodes CDR1 MNHEY and CDR2 SMNVEV (reference sequence). The CDR3 DNA sequence: TGTGCCAGCAGTTTACAGGGGGGAAACACAGATACGCAGTATTTT. This codes for CASSLQGGNTDTQYF.

The J gene is TRBJ1-2, the V gene TRBV28, with 9 bases aligning to TRBD1. With 8 bases clipped from V and 3 bases from J, the junction kept 10 bases outside the gene matches. The CDR3 has 15 amino acids. CDR1 MDHEN and CDR2 SYDVKM come from the germline V gene. CDR3 coding DNA: TGTGCCAGCTCAGAACAGGGGGCGCAGGACTATGGCTACACCTTC. Its protein product is CASSEQGAQDYGYTF.

The rearrangement links TRBV3-1 (or the pseudogene TRBV3-2) to TRBJ1-1; D is possibly TRBD1 (5 bases). Deletions cut 0 bases from V and 0 bases from J, with 8 bases between. CDR3 size: 15 residues. Germline loops: CDR1 LGHDT, CDR2 YNNKEL (reference sequence). The CDR3 loop is CASSQDGGVNTEAFF. In nucleotides, the CDR3 is TGTGCCAGCAGCCAAGACGGGGGGGTGAACACTGAAGCTTTCTTT.

This clone is labeled medium-sized (0.01 to 0.1%). The chain recombines TRBV11-2 with TRBJ2-2, with D possibly being TRBD1 (5 bases). The CDR3 is 15 amino acids. Germline V gives CDR1 SGHAT, CDR2 FQNNGV. The ends were cut back, 3 bases at V and 1 base at J, with 9 bases in the middle. The CDR3 region is CASSFPGQNTGELFF. DNA of the CDR3: TGTGCCAGCAGCTTCCCTGGACAGAACACCGGGGAGCTGTTTTTT.